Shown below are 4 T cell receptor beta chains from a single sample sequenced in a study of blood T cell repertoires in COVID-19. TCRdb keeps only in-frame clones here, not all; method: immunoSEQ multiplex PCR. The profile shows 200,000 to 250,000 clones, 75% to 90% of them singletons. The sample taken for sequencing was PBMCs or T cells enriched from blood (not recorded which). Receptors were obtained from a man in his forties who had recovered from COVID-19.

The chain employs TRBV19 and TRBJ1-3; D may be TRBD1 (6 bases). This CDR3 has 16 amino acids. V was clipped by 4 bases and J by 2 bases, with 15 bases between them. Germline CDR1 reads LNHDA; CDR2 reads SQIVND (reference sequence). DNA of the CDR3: TGTGCCAGTAGTACAACGGGGGGGGCGGCTGGAAACACCATATATTTT. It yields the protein CASSTTGGAAGNTIYF. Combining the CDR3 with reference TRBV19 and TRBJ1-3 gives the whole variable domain DGGITQSPKYLFRKEGQNVTLSCEQNLNHDAMYWYRQDPGQGLRLIYYSQIVNDFQKGDIAEGYSVSREKKESFPLTVTSAQKNPTAFYLCASSTTGGAAGNTIYFGEGSWLTVV.

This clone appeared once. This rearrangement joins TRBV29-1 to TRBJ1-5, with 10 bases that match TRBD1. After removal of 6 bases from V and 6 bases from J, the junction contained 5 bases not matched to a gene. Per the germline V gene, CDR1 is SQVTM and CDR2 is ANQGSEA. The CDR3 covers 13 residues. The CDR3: CSVGTGVFQPQHF. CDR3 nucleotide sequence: TGCAGCGTGGGGACAGGGGTTTTTCAGCCCCAGCATTTT.

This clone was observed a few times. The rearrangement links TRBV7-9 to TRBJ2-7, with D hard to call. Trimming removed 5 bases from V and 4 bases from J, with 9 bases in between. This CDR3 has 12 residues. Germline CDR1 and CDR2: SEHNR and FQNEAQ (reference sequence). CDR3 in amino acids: CASSPQAYEQYF. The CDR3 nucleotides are TGTGCCAGCAGCCCACAAGCGTACGAGCAGTACTTC.

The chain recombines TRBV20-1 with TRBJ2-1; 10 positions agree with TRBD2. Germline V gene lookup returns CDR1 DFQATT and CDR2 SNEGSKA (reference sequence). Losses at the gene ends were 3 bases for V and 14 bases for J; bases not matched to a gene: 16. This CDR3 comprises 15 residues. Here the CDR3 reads CSASYASSGSGGKFF. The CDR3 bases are TGCAGTGCTAGTTATGCGTCTAGCGGGAGCGGGGGGAAGTTCTTC.